Below, 29 T cell receptor beta chains from the same sample are listed, as sequenced in a study of beta chain features in type 1 diabetes. The study, taken as a whole, reports: When Type 1 diabetes patients were examined, their TCRB CDR3s proved moderately but significantly shorter in all four CD4+ subsets.

cDNA synthesis used the whole RNA isolate, giving expressed TCRB sequences. Sequenced by immunoSEQ multiplex PCR; TCRdb stores in-frame clones only, minus some. The sample has about 660,000 clones; about 14% are singletons. No antigen has been identified for these receptors. Sequencing used naive CD4+ T cells from blood. These receptors all stem from a young man with type 1 diabetes.

The chain uses TRBV7-6 and TRBJ2-7; 10 nucleotides match TRBD1. The germline V gene encodes CDR1 SGHVS and CDR2 FNYEAQ. This CDR3 contains 16 residues. V was clipped by 4 bases and J by 1 base; unmatched bases: 7. In nucleotides, the CDR3 is TGTGCCAGCAGCTCCCCCGGGACAGGGGAATCCTACGAGCAGTACTTC. Translated: CASSSPGTGESYEQYF.

The genes are TRBV5-1 and TRBJ1-2; unclear D gene. Germline V gene lookup returns CDR1 SGHRS and CDR2 YFSETQ. V lost 4 bases and J lost 4, with 20 bases in between. This CDR3 has 16 amino acids. The CDR3 coding sequence is TGCGCCAGCAGCCCCTACCTGGGATCGGAAGGCTATGGCTACACCTTC. Translating gives CASSPYLGSEGYGYTF.

This clone showed up just once. The genes are TRBV7-8 and TRBJ2-7; D might be TRBD2 (6 bases). CDR1 is SGHVS and CDR2 is FQNEAQ in the germline V gene. The ends were cut back, 1 base at V and 5 bases at J, with 15 bases in the middle. The CDR3 sequence is 15 residues long. CDR3 sequence (DNA): TGTGCCAGCAGCTTAGACGGTCCGGGACTGGACGAGCAGTACTTC. Amino acid sequence: CASSLDGPGLDEQYF.

This clone has just a few counts. CDR3 loop: CASSVARAIYNEQFF. In DNA form, the CDR3 reads TGTGCCAGCAGCGTAGCTAGGGCCATCTACAATGAGCAGTTCTTC. This chain connects TRBV9 to TRBJ2-1; D gene unclear. Deletions cut 0 bases from V and 3 bases from J, with 10 bases between. The germline CDR1 and CDR2 sequences are SGDLS and YYNGEE. CDR3 size: 15 residues.

Only a few counts were recorded for this clone. V is TRBV5-1 and J is TRBJ1-2; D gene uncertain. V gave up 0 bases and J gave up 8 bases, with 11 bases separating them. CDR3 length equals 13 residues. CDR1 and CDR2 from the germline V gene are SGHRS and YFSETQ. The CDR3 sequence is CASSLVGEEGYTF. CDR3 nucleotide sequence: TGCGCCAGCAGCTTGGTTGGTGAGGAGGGCTACACCTTC.

This clone was seen only a few times. The genes are TRBV6-5 and TRBJ2-3, with 7 bases lining up with TRBD1. V lost 5 bases and J lost 1; bases outside the gene matches: 6. CDR3 size: 15 residues. The V gene's germline CDR1 is MNHEY and CDR2 SVGAGI. CDR3 in amino acids: CASSPRGRGTDTQYF. In DNA form, the CDR3 reads TGTGCCAGCAGTCCTAGGGGGCGCGGCACAGATACGCAGTATTTT.

The chain is built from TRBV10-3 and TRBJ1-1; D remains unclear. Trimming stripped 5 bases from V and 11 bases from J, with 18 bases between. The germline V gene has CDR1 ENHRY and CDR2 SYGVKD. The CDR3 has 13 amino acids. This chain's CDR3 is CAISRTPRDLAFF. The CDR3 DNA sequence: TGTGCCATCAGTCGGACCCCTCGCGACTTGGCTTTCTTT.

This rearrangement joins TRBV28 to TRBJ2-4; no clear D. V dropped 5 bases and J dropped 6 bases, with 8 bases sitting between them. Germline values: CDR1 MDHEN, CDR2 SYDVKM. The CDR3 sequence is 12 residues long. The CDR3 region has the DNA TGTGCCAGCAGTACCTTGGGAAACATTCAGTACTTC. This translates into CASSTLGNIQYF.

This clone has a handful of counts. The V and J genes are TRBV28 and TRBJ2-7; D may be TRBD1 (7 bases). Between the trimmed V and J ends, which lost 2 bases and 13 bases, there was a span of 21 bases. This CDR3 has 14 residues. Germline V gene data show CDR1 as MDHEN and CDR2 as SYDVKM. This CDR3 is CASSLGGGSPGLYF. The DNA of the CDR3 is TGTGCCAGCAGTTTAGGAGGGGGCAGCCCCGGGCTATACTTC.

This clone was seen a handful of times. This sequence joins TRBV9 and TRBJ2-3; D could derive from TRBD1 or TRBD2 (6 bases each). CDR1 and CDR2 (germline): SGDLS, YYNGEE. Trimming stripped 6 bases from V and 2 bases from J, with 16 bases between. The CDR3 length is 15 residues. The CDR3, as DNA: TGTGCCAGCAACCAAGGAGGGGGGAACACAGATACGCAGTATTTT. Protein product: CASNQGGGNTDTQYF.

This clone was seen a few times. The chain carries TRBV2 and TRBJ1-5; D uncertain. This CDR3 contains 12 residues. The germline V gene encodes CDR1 SNHLY and CDR2 FYNNEI. Trimming cost V 6 bases and J 2 bases, with 5 bases left between them. CDR3 loop: CASRTGNQPQHF. The CDR3 bases are TGTGCCAGCAGGACGGGCAATCAGCCCCAGCATTTT.

V usage is TRBV13 and J usage is TRBJ1-3; D unclear. There are 14 residues in the CDR3. V was pared by 5 bases and J by 2 bases, with 10 bases between. Germline V gene lookup returns CDR1 PRHDT and CDR2 FYEKMQ (reference sequence). CDR3 DNA sequence: TGTGCCAGCAGCACCCGGGCGGCTGGAAACACCATATATTTT. Its protein product is CASSTRAAGNTIYF.

V usage is TRBV7-2 and J usage is TRBJ2-3; D may be TRBD2 (6 bases). CDR1 is SGHTA, CDR2 FQGNSA, per germline. This CDR3 is 16 amino acids long. Trimming took 2 bases from V and 4 from J, leaving 16 bases between them. The CDR3 nucleotides read TGTGCCAGCAGCTTATTTCGGGCCGGGAGCGCAGATACGCAGTATTTT. Its protein is CASSLFRAGSADTQYF.

This rearrangement joins TRBV13 to TRBJ1-5; 7 nucleotides align to TRBD1. CDR3 size: 15 residues. V dropped 2 bases and J dropped 7; count of bases not matched to a gene: 8. Germline V gene data show CDR1 as PRHDT and CDR2 as FYEKMQ (reference sequence). The CDR3 loop reads CASSLRRGQVQPQHF. The DNA for the CDR3 is TGTGCCAGCAGCTTAAGGAGGGGGCAGGTCCAGCCCCAGCATTTT.

V and J are TRBV30 and TRBJ1-2, with 8 bases matching TRBD1. The length of the CDR3 is 17 residues. Germline lookup yields CDR1 GTSNPN and CDR2 SVGIG (reference sequence). Losses at the gene ends were 1 base for V and 2 bases for J; bases not matched to a gene: 12. The CDR3: CAWSALGQGPSNYGYTF. CDR3 DNA: TGTGCCTGGAGTGCCTTAGGACAGGGACCATCGAACTATGGCTACACCTTC.

In this sample, this clone turned up a few times. CDR3 bases: TGTGCCAGCAGCTTCGTCCGCGGGAGCTCCTACGAGCAGTACTTC. It translates to CASSFVRGSSYEQYF. The chain links TRBV7-6 to TRBJ2-7, with 7 bases identical to TRBD2. Germline V CDR1 and CDR2: SGHVS, FNYEAQ. The trim removed 3 bases at V and 0 bases at J, leaving 5 bases unmatched. The CDR3 sequence is 15 residues long.

This rearrangement joins TRBV15 to TRBJ2-5, with D tentatively TRBD2 (5 bases). Germline V lookup: CDR1 LNHNV, CDR2 YYDKDF (reference sequence). The CDR3 runs 12 residues. The germline V and J ends were trimmed by 5 bases and 9 bases, with 13 bases remaining between them. The CDR3 here is CATSPREAAQYF. The CDR3 DNA follows: TGTGCCACCAGCCCTAGAGAAGCGGCCCAGTACTTC.

The V and J genes are TRBV7-2 and TRBJ1-5, with unresolved D. The CDR3 runs to 17 residues. Germline V gene data show CDR1 as SGHTA and CDR2 as FQGNSA. Trimming stripped 2 bases from V and 0 bases from J, with 14 bases between. The CDR3 is CASSLTVQTHSNQPQHF. As DNA, the CDR3 is TGTGCCAGCAGCTTAACGGTCCAAACCCATAGCAATCAGCCCCAGCATTTT.

This clone was recorded a few times. The gene calls are TRBV4-1 and TRBJ2-1, with a weak D call TRBD2 (7 bases). CDR3 length: 17 residues. The germline V gene has CDR1 MGHRA and CDR2 YSYEKL. V was trimmed by 0 bases and J by 4 bases, leaving 16 bases between them. The CDR3 loop reads CASSQDRGLADYNEQFF. The DNA of the CDR3 is TGCGCCAGCAGCCAAGATCGGGGGCTAGCGGATTACAATGAGCAGTTCTTC.

The chain recombines TRBV5-1 with TRBJ2-1, with 8 nucleotides matching TRBD1. V was clipped by 0 bases and J by 8 bases; unmatched bases: 1. The CDR3 is 13 residues long. Germline V gene data show CDR1 as SGHRS and CDR2 as YFSETQ. This CDR3 reads CASSLGGQDEQFF. CDR3 DNA: TGCGCCAGCAGCTTGGGGGGACAGGATGAGCAGTTCTTC.

This clone has just a few counts. At the DNA level, this CDR3 is encoded by other sequences in the same sample as well. The genes are TRBV2 and TRBJ2-5; possibly TRBD1 for D (6 bases). Trimming stripped 5 bases from V and 2 bases from J, with 12 bases between. Looked up from germline, CDR1 is SNHLY and CDR2 is FYNNEI. The CDR3 extends over 14 amino acids. CDR3 region: CASSPTGRQETQYF. The DNA of the CDR3 is TGTGCCAGCAGTCCAACAGGGAGACAAGAGACCCAGTACTTC.

The chain has TRBV5-1 and TRBJ2-7; maybe TRBD2 (6 bases). The CDR3 has 13 residues. Trimming removed 0 bases from V and 7 bases from J, with 11 bases in between. Germline loops: CDR1 SGHRS, CDR2 YFSETQ. The CDR3 DNA follows: TGCGCCAGCAGCTTGGACCAAGGGAGGGAGCAGTACTTC. Its translation is CASSLDQGREQYF.

This clone came up a few times. This chain connects TRBV30 to TRBJ1-6, with a weak D call TRBD1 (5 bases). This CDR3 has 13 residues. The germline V and J ends were trimmed by 3 bases and 10 bases, with 13 bases remaining between them. CDR1 is GTSNPN and CDR2 is SVGIG in the germline V gene (reference sequence). The CDR3 spells CAWRTGWGSPLHF. The CDR3 nucleotides are TGTGCCTGGAGAACAGGTTGGGGCTCACCCCTCCACTTT.

The genes are TRBV29-1 and TRBJ2-6, with D perhaps matching TRBD2 (6 bases). V lost 2 bases to trimming and J lost 0 bases, with 11 bases between them. CDR1 SQVTM and CDR2 ANQGSEA come from the germline V gene. The CDR3 length is 16 residues. CDR3 sequence: CSVERRGGSGANVLTF. The CDR3 nucleotides are TGCAGCGTTGAACGAAGGGGAGGCTCTGGGGCCAACGTCCTGACTTTC.

The J gene is TRBJ1-2, the V gene TRBV10-3; D might be TRBD1 (6 bases). The CDR3 is made up of 12 amino acids. In germline, CDR1 is ENHRY, CDR2 SYGVKD. V gave up 6 bases and J gave up 5 bases, with 10 bases separating them. CDR3 bases: TGTGCCATCAGGGTTACAGGGTATGGCTACACCTTC. Protein: CAIRVTGYGYTF.

This clone has a handful of counts. The CDR3 sequence: CASRIPGLAEEQYF. The CDR3 DNA reads TGTGCCAGCAGAATCCCGGGACTAGCGGAAGAGCAGTACTTC. The V call is TRBV28, the J call TRBJ2-7; 11 bases fit TRBD2. Trimming cost V 6 bases and J 7 bases; bases outside gene matches: 8. CDR3 length: 14 residues. Germline V gene sequence: CDR1 MDHEN, CDR2 SYDVKM.

The chain recombines TRBV7-6 with TRBJ2-3; D ambiguous. Germline CDR1 reads SGHVS; CDR2 reads FNYEAQ. The germline V and J ends were trimmed by 1 base and 5 bases, with 10 bases remaining between them. CDR3 length: 14 amino acids. CDR3 coding DNA: TGTGCCAGCAGCTTAGGGGTAGGCCGAGATACGCAGTATTTT. This gives the protein CASSLGVGRDTQYF.

The genes are TRBV18 and TRBJ2-7, with TRBD2 matching over 9 bases. The J segment lost 4 bases and the V segment lost 3 bases, leaving 13 bases of the junction unmatched. The CDR3 has 17 amino acids. The V gene's germline CDR1 is KGHSH and CDR2 LQKENI. Here the CDR3 DNA reads TGTGCCAGCTCACCTCTGTCCGGGCTAGCGGGAATATACGAGCAGTACTTC. Protein: CASSPLSGLAGIYEQYF.

V gene TRBV28 combines with J gene TRBJ2-4, with D unresolved. Per germline, CDR1 MDHEN and CDR2 SYDVKM. CDR3 length equals 13 residues. Trimming stripped 3 bases from V and 2 bases from J, with 5 bases between. The CDR3 DNA sequence: TGTGCCAGCAGTTTGTTACCCAAAAACATTCAGTACTTC. This codes for CASSLLPKNIQYF.